The rows below give T cell receptor beta chains drawn from one sample of a study of metastatic and nonmetastatic thyroid tumors. TCRdb reanalyzed the PCR reads via MiXCR. Here the sample spans about 10,000 clones, under 35% being singletons. The sequenced sample was tumor tissue. The receptors were sampled from a female donor with papillary thyroid cancer or a benign thyroid nodule (not recorded which). Some clones in this sample may be carry-over from other donors' samples. The CDR3 runs from the conserved cysteine through the conserved F or W. The D gene is left open where the match is weak. The listing skips clone size in some rows; elsewhere it reads once, few, many or a size class.

D gene	clone size	J gene	V gene	CDR3 DNA	CDR3 protein
.	few	TRBJ2-7	TRBV2	TGTGCCAGCATGGCACCGGACGGCTACGAGCAGTACTTC	CASMAPDGYEQYF
TRBD2	.	TRBJ2-1	TRBV5-1	TGCGCCAGCAGCTTGAGGGCGGGAGAGGTAAATGAGCAGTTCTTC	CASSLRAGEVNEQFF
.	once	TRBJ2-1	TRBV30	TGTGCCTGGACGGGAAGCAATGAGCAGTTCTTC	CAWTGSNEQFF
.	.	TRBJ1-2	TRBV13	TGTGCCAGCAGCTTAGGGGGGGCACAATCGCGGGGCTACACCTTC	CASSLGGAQSRGYTF
.	.	TRBJ2-2	TRBV20-1	TGCAGTGCTAGATATCCCGGGAGAGTGGGCACCGGGGAGCTGTTTTTT	CSARYPGRVGTGELFF
.	.	TRBJ1-2	TRBV27	TGTGCCAGCAGTTTGATAGGGAACTATGGCTACACCTTC	CASSLIGNYGYTF
.	medium-sized	TRBJ2-5	TRBV10-2	TGCGCCAGCAGTGAGTCGATGGGTCTAGGGAGGCAAGAGACCCAGTACTTC	CASSESMGLGRQETQYF
.	medium-sized	TRBJ1-1	TRBV7-9	TGTGCCAGCAGCTTAGCTAGCGTCGGGGGTACTGAAGCTTTCTTT	CASSLASVGGTEAFF
.	.	TRBJ2-7	TRBV6-1	TGTGCCAGCAGGAATTTTGAGCAGTACTTC	CASRNFEQYF
.	.	TRBJ2-7	TRBV29-1	TGCAGCGTTGATTGGGGCAGGGGTTTGGAGCAGTACTTC	CSVDWGRGLEQYF
.	large	TRBJ2-7	TRBV2	TGTGCCAGCAGTGAAGTGGGAGACGAGCAGTACTTC	CASSEVGDEQYF
TRBD1	.	TRBJ2-7	TRBV5-6	TGTGCCAGCAGCTGGGACAGGGGGGTCTACGAGCAGTACTTC	CASSWDRGVYEQYF
.	few	TRBJ1-2	TRBV10-3	TGTGCCATCAGTGAGTCTTATGACAGAAGCTATGGCTACACCTTC	CAISESYDRSYGYTF
.	few	TRBJ2-7	TRBV20-1	TGCAGTGCTAGGGGGGGCTCCTACGAGCAGTACTTC	CSARGGSYEQYF
.	.	TRBJ2-7	TRBV30	TGTGCCTGGAGGCCTGGGCCGATCTACGAGCAGTACTTC	CAWRPGPIYEQYF
.	.	TRBJ2-1	TRBV5-1	TGCGCCAGCGGCTTGCTTGGCTCCCCCTGCAATGAGCATTTCTTC	CASGLLGSPCNEHFF
.	medium-sized	TRBJ1-2	TRBV9	TGTGCCAGCAGCGTAGGAGGTCCTTTCTATGGCTACACCTTC	CASSVGGPFYGYTF
.	.	TRBJ2-1	TRBV5-1	TGCGCCAGCAGCCCATCGGTACTAGGTTTGGGTAATGAGCAGTTCTTC	CASSPSVLGLGNEQFF
TRBD1	.	TRBJ1-1	TRBV6-5	TGTGCCAGCAGTTACACACCCGGGACAGGGGGAACTGAAGCTTTCTTT	CASSYTPGTGGTEAFF
.	few	TRBJ1-5	TRBV6-5	TGTGCCAGCAGTTCCGGCAATCAGCCCCAGCATTTT	CASSSGNQPQHF
.	.	TRBJ2-7	TRBV7-2	TGTGCCAGCAGCCCCCGGACTACCAAGCTTTACGAGCAGTACTTC	CASSPRTTKLYEQYF
.	.	TRBJ1-1	TRBV30	TGTGCCTGGAGTGATCGGGAGAACACTGAAGCTTTCTTT	CAWSDRENTEAFF
.	few	TRBJ2-2	TRBV12-5	TGTGCTAGTGGCCAACAGTGGCCTATAAACACTGGGGAGCTGTTTTTT	CASGQQWPINTGELFF
TRBD2	.	TRBJ2-2	TRBV20-1	TGCAGTGCTAGAGGGGTGGCGGGAGTACGGACCGGGGAGCTGTTTTTT	CSARGVAGVRTGELFF
.	.	TRBJ2-2	TRBV6-1	TGTGCCAGCAGTCAAGCGGAGAACACCGGGGAGCTGTTTTTT	CASSQAENTGELFF
.	medium-sized	TRBJ1-2	TRBV6-1	TGTGCCAGCAGTGAAGCTGCACAGACCATTGGGTATGGCTACACCTTC	CASSEAAQTIGYGYTF
TRBD1	.	TRBJ2-7	TRBV6-1	TGTGCCAGCAGTGGGACAGGGGGCATGTACGGGCAGTACTTC	CASSGTGGMYGQYF
TRBD1	few	TRBJ2-7	TRBV6-2/TRBV6-3	TGTGCCAGCAGCCCCGGACAGGGCGCACTCTACGAGCAGTACTTC	CASSPGQGALYEQYF
.	.	TRBJ2-7	TRBV6-6	TGTGCCAGCAGTTACGACCCCGCCCTAGCCTACGAGCAGTACTTC	CASSYDPALAYEQYF
.	.	TRBJ1-4	TRBV20-1	TGCAGTGCTAGAGAAAGTAGCACTAATGAAAAACTGTTTTTT	CSARESSTNEKLFF